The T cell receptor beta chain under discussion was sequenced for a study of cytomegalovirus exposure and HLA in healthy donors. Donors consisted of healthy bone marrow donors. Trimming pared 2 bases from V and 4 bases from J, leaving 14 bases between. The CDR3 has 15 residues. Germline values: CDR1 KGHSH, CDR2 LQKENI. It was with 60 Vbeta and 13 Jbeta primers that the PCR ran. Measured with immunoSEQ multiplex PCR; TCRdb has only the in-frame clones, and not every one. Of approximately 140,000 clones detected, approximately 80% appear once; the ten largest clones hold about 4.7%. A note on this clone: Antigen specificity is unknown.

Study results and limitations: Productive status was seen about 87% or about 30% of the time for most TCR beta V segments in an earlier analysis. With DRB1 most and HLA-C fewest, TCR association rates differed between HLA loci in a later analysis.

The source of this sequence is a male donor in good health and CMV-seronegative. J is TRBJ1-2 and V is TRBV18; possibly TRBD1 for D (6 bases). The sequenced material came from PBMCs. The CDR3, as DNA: TGTGCCAGCTCACCAGGTTCTCAGGGGAGCTATGGCTACACCTTC. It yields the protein CASSPGSQGSYGYTF.